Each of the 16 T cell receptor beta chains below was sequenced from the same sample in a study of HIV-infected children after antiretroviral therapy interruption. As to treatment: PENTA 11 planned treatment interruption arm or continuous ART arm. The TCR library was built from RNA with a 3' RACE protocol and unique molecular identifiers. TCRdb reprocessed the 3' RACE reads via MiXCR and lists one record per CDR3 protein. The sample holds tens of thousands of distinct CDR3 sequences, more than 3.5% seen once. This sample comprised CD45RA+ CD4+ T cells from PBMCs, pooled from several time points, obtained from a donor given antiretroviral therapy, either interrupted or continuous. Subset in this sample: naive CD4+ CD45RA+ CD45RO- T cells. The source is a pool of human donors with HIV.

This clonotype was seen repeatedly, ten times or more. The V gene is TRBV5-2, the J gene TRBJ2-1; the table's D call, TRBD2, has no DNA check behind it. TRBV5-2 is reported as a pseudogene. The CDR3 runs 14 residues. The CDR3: CASNSGGSYNEQFF. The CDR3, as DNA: TGTGCCAGCAATAGCGGGGGATCCTACAATGAGCAGTTCTTC.

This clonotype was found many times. The CDR3 sequence: CASSQAGQAGTSYEQYF. The CDR3, as DNA: TGTGCCAGCAGCCAAGCTGGACAGGCCGGAACCTCCTACGAGCAGTACTTC. The rearrangement links TRBV4-2 to TRBJ2-7, with TRBD1 matching 7 bases. The V gene's germline CDR1 is LGHNA and CDR2 YNFKEQ. The CDR3 is made up of 17 amino acids. Trimming cost V 1 base and J 0 bases; bases outside gene matches: 9.

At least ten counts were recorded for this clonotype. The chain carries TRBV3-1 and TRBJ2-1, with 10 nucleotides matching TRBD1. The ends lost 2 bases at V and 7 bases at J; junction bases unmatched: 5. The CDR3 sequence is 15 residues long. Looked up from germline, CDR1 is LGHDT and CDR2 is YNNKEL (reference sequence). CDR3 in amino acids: CASSQRTGGGNEQFF. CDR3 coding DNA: TGTGCCAGCAGCCAAAGGACAGGGGGAGGGAATGAGCAGTTCTTC.

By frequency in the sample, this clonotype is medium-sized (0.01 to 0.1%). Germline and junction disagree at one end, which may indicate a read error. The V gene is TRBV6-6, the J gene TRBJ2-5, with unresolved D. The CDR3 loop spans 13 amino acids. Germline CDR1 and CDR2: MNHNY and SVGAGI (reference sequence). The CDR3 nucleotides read TGTGCCAGCAGTGATAGTAGGAAAGACACCCAGTACTTT. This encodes CASSDSRKDTQYF.

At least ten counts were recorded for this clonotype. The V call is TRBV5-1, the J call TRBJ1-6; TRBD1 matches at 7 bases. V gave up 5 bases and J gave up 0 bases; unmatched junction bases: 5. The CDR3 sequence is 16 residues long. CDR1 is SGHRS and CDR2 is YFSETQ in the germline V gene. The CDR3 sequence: CASRRQGSSYNSPLHF. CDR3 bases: TGCGCCAGCAGACGACAGGGAAGCTCCTATAATTCACCCCTCCACTTT.

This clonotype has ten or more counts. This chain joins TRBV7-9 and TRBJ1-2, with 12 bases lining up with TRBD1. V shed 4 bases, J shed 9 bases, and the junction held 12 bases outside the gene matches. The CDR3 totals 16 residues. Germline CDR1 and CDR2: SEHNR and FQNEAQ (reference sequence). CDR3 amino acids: CASSWGTGGAVWSYTF. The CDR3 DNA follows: TGTGCCAGCAGCTGGGGGACAGGGGGCGCGGTTTGGAGCTACACCTTC.

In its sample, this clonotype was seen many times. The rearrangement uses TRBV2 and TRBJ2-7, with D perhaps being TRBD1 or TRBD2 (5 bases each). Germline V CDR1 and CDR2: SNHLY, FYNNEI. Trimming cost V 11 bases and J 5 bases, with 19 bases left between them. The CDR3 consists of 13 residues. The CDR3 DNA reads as TGTGCCGTCACCCCTGGGGGTGTAAACGAGCAGTACTTC. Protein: CAVTPGGVNEQYF.

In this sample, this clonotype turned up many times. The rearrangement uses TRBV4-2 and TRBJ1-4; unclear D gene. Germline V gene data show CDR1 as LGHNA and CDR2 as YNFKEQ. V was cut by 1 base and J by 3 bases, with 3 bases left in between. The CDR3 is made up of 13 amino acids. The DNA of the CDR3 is TGTGCCAGCAGCCAAGGACCTAATGAAAAACTGTTTTTT. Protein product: CASSQGPNEKLFF.

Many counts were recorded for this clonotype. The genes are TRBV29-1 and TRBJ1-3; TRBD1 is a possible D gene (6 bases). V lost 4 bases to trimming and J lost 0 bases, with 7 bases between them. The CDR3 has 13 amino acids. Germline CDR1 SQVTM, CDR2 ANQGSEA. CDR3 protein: CSVGTASGNTIYF. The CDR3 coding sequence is TGCAGCGTTGGGACAGCCTCTGGAAACACCATATATTTT.

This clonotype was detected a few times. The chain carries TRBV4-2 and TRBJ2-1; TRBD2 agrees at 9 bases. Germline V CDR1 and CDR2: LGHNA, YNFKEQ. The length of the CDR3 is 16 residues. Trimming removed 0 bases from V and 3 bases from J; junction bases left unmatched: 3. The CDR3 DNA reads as TGTGCCAGCAGCCAAGATACAGCGGGGGGCTACAATGAGCAGTTCTTC. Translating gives CASSQDTAGGYNEQFF.

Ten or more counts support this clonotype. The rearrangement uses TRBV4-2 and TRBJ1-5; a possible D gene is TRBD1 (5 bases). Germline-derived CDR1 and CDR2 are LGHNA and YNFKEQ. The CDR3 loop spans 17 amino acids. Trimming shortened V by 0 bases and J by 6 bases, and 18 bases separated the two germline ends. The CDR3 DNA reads TGTGCCAGCAGCCAAGATCTCAACGGGCAGGGCGGTCAGCCCCAGCATTTT. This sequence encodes CASSQDLNGQGGQPQHF.

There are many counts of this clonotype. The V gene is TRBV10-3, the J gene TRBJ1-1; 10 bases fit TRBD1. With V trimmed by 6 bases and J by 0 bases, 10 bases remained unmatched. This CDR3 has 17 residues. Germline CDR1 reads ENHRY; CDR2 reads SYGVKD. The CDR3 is CAIRPGTGVTMNTEAFF. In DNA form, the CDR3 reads TGTGCCATCAGACCCGGGACAGGGGTTACTATGAACACTGAAGCTTTCTTT.

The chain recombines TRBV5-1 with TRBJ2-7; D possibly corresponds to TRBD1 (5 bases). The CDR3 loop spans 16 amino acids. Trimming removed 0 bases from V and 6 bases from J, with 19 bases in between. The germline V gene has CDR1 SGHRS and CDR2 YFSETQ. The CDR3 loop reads CASSLADRLYKGEQYF. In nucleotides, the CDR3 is TGCGCCAGCAGCTTGGCTGACAGATTATACAAGGGCGAGCAGTACTTC.

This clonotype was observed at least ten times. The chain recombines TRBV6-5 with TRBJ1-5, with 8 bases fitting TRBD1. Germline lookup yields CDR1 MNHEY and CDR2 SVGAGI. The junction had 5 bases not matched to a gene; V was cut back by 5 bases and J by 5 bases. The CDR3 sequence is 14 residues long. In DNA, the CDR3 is TGTGCCAGCAGTCCAGGGGGCGCGGATCAGCCCCAGCATTTT. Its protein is CASSPGGADQPQHF.

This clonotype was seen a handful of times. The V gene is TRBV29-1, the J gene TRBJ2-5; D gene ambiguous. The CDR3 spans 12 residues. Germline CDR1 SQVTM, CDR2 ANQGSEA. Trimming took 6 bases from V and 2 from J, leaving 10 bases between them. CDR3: CSVQPVQETQYF. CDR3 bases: TGCAGCGTCCAACCGGTACAAGAGACCCAGTACTTC.

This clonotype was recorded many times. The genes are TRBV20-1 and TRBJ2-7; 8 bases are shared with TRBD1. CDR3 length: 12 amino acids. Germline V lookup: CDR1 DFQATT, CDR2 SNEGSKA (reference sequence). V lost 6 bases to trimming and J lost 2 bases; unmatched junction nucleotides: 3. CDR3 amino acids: CSATGGPYEQYF. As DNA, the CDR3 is TGCAGTGCCACAGGGGGGCCCTACGAGCAGTACTTC.